This T cell receptor (beta chain) was captured in a study of identical twins. General study results and limits: Out-of-frame alpha sequences that twins shared showed excess low generation probability.

The CDR3 has 10 amino acids. V lost 8 bases and J lost 5, with 4 bases in between. Germline CDR1 reads ENHRY; CDR2 reads SYGVKD. This clonotype came up a few times. Its antigen is not identified. Template switching added a universal primer site; cDNA carried unique molecular identifiers. TCRdb redid the calling of the 5' RACE reads with MiXCR, one entry per CDR3 protein. The sample consists of 200,000 to 250,000 distinct CDR3 sequences, about 7% of them appearing once. This same sample was also taken into another study, of yellow fever vaccine responses in identical twins. That paper states: After vaccination, twins' T cell response reportedly seemed partly convergent, partly personalized.

The sequencing sample was made of memory (CD45RO+) T cells sorted from blood. The V and J genes are TRBV10-3 and TRBJ2-1; D gene uncertain. This TCR derives from a woman aged 18 to 35 in good health. This CDR3 is CAIGDNEQFF. DNA of the CDR3: TGTGCCATCGGAGACAATGAGCAGTTCTTC.